Below are 32 T cell receptor beta chains sequenced from a single sample in a study of T-cell memory formation after mild COVID-19. TCRdb re-analysed the 5' RACE reads in MiXCR, keeping a single row per CDR3 protein. The top ten hold around a fifth of the sample, which has 200,000 to 250,000 distinct CDR3 sequences, approximately 10% seen once. Input material: PBMCs or a T cell subset sorted from them (not recorded which). Receptors were obtained from a man between 18 and 29 years old who had mild COVID-19 (a few samples of this study predate the infection). Cell type and time point are not known.

This clonotype was counted only a few times. The chain recombines TRBV7-2 with TRBJ1-2; 8 bases map to TRBD1. V was pared by 0 bases and J by 4 bases, with 7 bases of the junction left unmatched. This CDR3 has 16 amino acids. Germline-derived CDR1 and CDR2 are SGHTA and FQGNSA. The CDR3 sequence: CASSLARTGKTYGYTF. Written as DNA, the CDR3 is TGTGCCAGCAGCTTAGCCCGGACAGGGAAGACCTATGGCTACACCTTC.

This clonotype was recorded a few times. This rearrangement joins TRBV12-3 or TRBV12-4 to TRBJ1-4, with a tentative D call TRBD1 (5 bases). This CDR3 is built from 14 residues. V gave up 3 bases and J gave up 4 bases, with 9 bases separating them. Here the CDR3 DNA reads TGTGCCAGCAGTTTCTGGGGGGGTAATGAAAAACTGTTTTTT. This codes for CASSFWGGNEKLFF.

This chain links TRBV5-1 with TRBJ2-6; D perhaps matches TRBD1 (6 bases). V lost 7 bases and J 2 bases, leaving 10 bases between the germline ends. This CDR3 has 14 residues. Germline CDR1 is SGHRS and CDR2 is YFSETQ. This CDR3 reads CASLQGAGANVLTF. In nucleotides, the CDR3 is TGCGCCAGCCTACAGGGCGCTGGGGCCAACGTCCTGACTTTC.

This chain joins TRBV20-1 and TRBJ1-1, with TRBD1 as a possible D gene (5 bases). The V and J ends lost 0 bases and 5 bases respectively, with 13 bases between them. This CDR3 spans 14 amino acids. Germline-derived CDR1 and CDR2 are DFQATT and SNEGSKA (reference sequence). The CDR3 bases are TGCAGTGCTAGAGAGTCCGGGGGGAGGACTGAAGCTTTCTTT. It yields the protein CSARESGGRTEAFF.

In its sample, this clonotype was seen many times. The chain combines TRBV12-3 or TRBV12-4 with TRBJ2-3, with TRBD2 identical over 10 bases. Losses at the gene ends were 0 bases for V and 4 bases for J; bases not matched to a gene: 1. The CDR3 sequence is 15 residues long. CDR3 sequence: CASSLASGGADTQYF. CDR3 in DNA: TGTGCCAGCAGTTTAGCCAGCGGGGGGGCAGATACGCAGTATTTT.

The chain has TRBV7-2 and TRBJ2-5; 10 bases fit TRBD2. This CDR3 is 16 amino acids long. Germline V gives CDR1 SGHTA, CDR2 FQGNSA. With V trimmed by 5 bases and J by 1 base, 7 bases remained unmatched. The CDR3 spells CASSPSLAGAQETQYF. In DNA form, the CDR3 reads TGTGCCAGCAGCCCCTCTCTAGCGGGGGCCCAAGAGACCCAGTACTTC. The complete variable domain, with remaining parts taken from reference TRBV7-2 and TRBJ2-5, reads GAGVSQSPSNKVTEKGKDVELRCDPISGHTALYWYRQSLGQGLEFLIYFQGNSAPDKSGLPSDRFSAERTGGSVSTLTIQRTQQEDSAVYLCASSPSLAGAQETQYFGPGTRLLVL.

This clonotype was seen a handful of times. V is TRBV6-2 or TRBV6-3 and J is TRBJ2-3; D is unclear. The CDR3 has 16 amino acids. The germline gives CDR1 MNHEY, CDR2 SVGEGT. V was trimmed by 4 bases and J by 4 bases, leaving 18 bases between them. CDR3 sequence reads: CASSSFPGRSADTQYF. The CDR3 nucleotides are TGTGCCAGCAGTTCCTTTCCGGGCCGGTCGGCAGATACGCAGTATTTT.

This clonotype was detected only a few times. The chain couples TRBV5-1 to TRBJ2-3, with TRBD1 identical over 7 bases. CDR3 size: 15 residues. The V and J ends lost 4 bases and 6 bases, in that order; junction bases with no gene match: 11. Per germline, CDR1 SGHRS and CDR2 YFSETQ. The CDR3 DNA sequence: TGCGCCAGCAGCCTGCCCGGGACAGTCGAGGATACGCAGTATTTT. Protein product: CASSLPGTVEDTQYF.

The sample holds a few counts of this clonotype. This sequence joins TRBV7-8 and TRBJ2-5; 9 nucleotides align to TRBD2. Germline V lookup: CDR1 SGHVS, CDR2 FQNEAQ. The CDR3 totals 16 residues. Trimming took 2 bases from V and 5 from J; bases not matched to a gene: 9. CDR3 in amino acids: CASSLLAGPLGETQYF. The CDR3, as DNA: TGTGCCAGCAGCTTACTAGCGGGGCCCCTGGGGGAGACCCAGTACTTC.

The chain recombines TRBV7-3 with TRBJ2-1, with D perhaps being TRBD1 or TRBD2 (7 bases each). Germline V gives CDR1 SGHTA, CDR2 FQGTGA. The germline V and J ends were trimmed by 4 bases and 8 bases, with 21 bases remaining between them. The CDR3 sequence is 16 residues long. The CDR3 loop is CASSSRQGGYLHEQFF. CDR3 nucleotide sequence: TGTGCCAGCAGCTCTCGACAGGGAGGGTATTTGCATGAGCAGTTCTTC.

The J gene is TRBJ1-6, the V gene TRBV7-2, with 7 bases fitting TRBD1. J gave up 11 bases and V 5 bases, and 3 bases lay outside the gene matches. Germline V lookup: CDR1 SGHTA, CDR2 FQGNSA. This CDR3 has 12 amino acids. For the CDR3, the DNA is TGTGCCAGCAGCGGACAGGTACCACCCCTCCACTTT. Translation: CASSGQVPPLHF.

The chain links TRBV28 to TRBJ2-1; D may be TRBD2 (6 bases). The length of the CDR3 is 12 residues. Deletions cut 8 bases from V and 9 bases from J, with 14 bases between. Germline V gene sequence: CDR1 MDHEN, CDR2 SYDVKM. The CDR3 region has the DNA TGTGCCAGCGTTCGGGGGATTCGTGAGCAGTTCTTC. Its translation: CASVRGIREQFF.

This clonotype was counted between two and nine times. The chain links TRBV6-1 to TRBJ2-7; maybe TRBD1 (6 bases). From germline, CDR1 is MNHNS and CDR2 SASEGT. The CDR3 has 13 residues. V was cut by 3 bases and J by 1 base, with 7 bases left in between. CDR3 sequence (DNA): TGTGCCAGCAGTGAGACAGGTTCCTACGAGCAGTACGTC. It codes for CASSETGSYEQYV.

This clonotype was seen many times. The chain recombines TRBV5-4 with TRBJ2-2, with no clear D. Germline V gives CDR1 SGHNT, CDR2 YYREEE (reference sequence). Trimming removed 4 bases at V and 7 bases at J, with 5 bases between. The CDR3 consists of 11 residues. In DNA form, the CDR3 reads TGTGCCAGCAGCAAAGGCGGGGAGCTGTTTTTT. Amino acid sequence: CASSKGGELFF.

The rearrangement uses TRBV3-2 and TRBJ1-1. TRBV3-2 corresponds to a pseudogene. The CDR3 loop spans 17 amino acids. The CDR3 sequence: CASNQDVTVGTRTEAFF. The CDR3 DNA sequence: TGTGCCAGCAACCAGGACGTAACGGTGGGAACGAGAACTGAAGCTTTCTTT.

This chain connects TRBV7-9 to TRBJ1-1; D ambiguous. V shed 5 bases and J shed 5 bases, with 18 bases lying between them. CDR1 and CDR2 from the germline V gene are SEHNR and FQNEAQ (reference sequence). CDR3 length: 15 amino acids. CDR3: CASSPPPGSRTEAFF. The CDR3 nucleotides read TGTGCCAGCAGCCCGCCGCCTGGAAGTCGGACTGAAGCTTTCTTT. Based on the CDR3 plus reference TRBV7-9 and TRBJ1-1, the full variable domain is DTGVSQNPRHKITKRGQNVTFRCDPISEHNRLYWYRQTLGQGPEFLTYFQNEAQLEKSRLLSDRFSAERPKGSFSTLEIQRTEQGDSAMYLCASSPPPGSRTEAFFGQGTRLTVV.

Only a few counts were recorded for this clonotype. It is unclear where the CDR3 begins or ends on the DNA, so no DNA is shown, and the CDR3 is as TCRdb lists it. CDR3: CASSHFGRGNTEAFF. The chain couples TRBV3-2 to TRBJ1-1; TRBD1 reflects the table's D call only, with no check against the DNA. TRBV3-2 is marked as a pseudogene. Counting both end residues, the CDR3 totals 15 amino acids.

This clonotype was observed a handful of times. The rearrangement uses TRBV10-3 and TRBJ2-3; 9 bases fit TRBD1. This CDR3 is 15 amino acids long. Trimming cost V 6 bases and J 0 bases; bases outside gene matches: 4. CDR1 ENHRY and CDR2 SYGVKD come from the germline V gene. CDR3 amino acids: CAIRGTGTSTDTQYF. CDR3 in DNA: TGTGCCATCAGGGGGACAGGGACTAGCACAGATACGCAGTATTTT.

A few counts support this clonotype. This rearrangement joins TRBV7-2 to TRBJ2-7; TRBD1 aligns across 7 bases. J lost 5 bases, V lost 6 bases, and 10 bases had no gene match. The CDR3 contains 14 residues. Germline CDR1 and CDR2: SGHTA and FQGNSA. The CDR3 here is CASSSTGPYNEQYV. The CDR3, as DNA: TGTGCCAGCAGTTCGACAGGGCCCTATAACGAGCAGTACGTC.

This clonotype was seen repeatedly, ten times or more. This chain joins TRBV7-2 and TRBJ1-5, with D unclear. The length of the CDR3 is 12 residues. The ends were cut back, 6 bases at V and 1 base at J, with 4 bases in the middle. Germline values: CDR1 SGHTA, CDR2 FQGNSA. In DNA form, the CDR3 reads TGTGCCAGCAGTGACAGCAATCAGCCCCAGCATTTT. Translated, it gives CASSDSNQPQHF.

The rearrangement uses TRBV6-2 or TRBV6-3 and TRBJ2-5; TRBD1 is a possible D gene (6 bases). In germline, CDR1 is MNHEY, CDR2 SVGEGT. The CDR3 covers 15 residues. Trimming stripped 2 bases from V and 2 bases from J, with 12 bases between. The DNA of the CDR3 is TGTGCCAGCAGTTACAGGCTACAGGGTCAAGAGACCCAGTACTTC. Amino acid sequence: CASSYRLQGQETQYF.

V and J are TRBV7-9 and TRBJ1-4, with a tentative D call TRBD1 (5 bases). V lost 5 bases to trimming and J lost 0 bases, with 16 bases between them. The CDR3 loop spans 17 amino acids. CDR1 and CDR2 (germline): SEHNR, FQNEAQ (reference sequence). The CDR3 region is CASSPGAGMATNEKLFF. CDR3 in DNA: TGTGCCAGCAGCCCCGGGGCAGGCATGGCAACTAATGAAAAACTGTTTTTT.

This clonotype was counted ten times or more. V is TRBV10-3 and J is TRBJ2-3; 9 bases line up with TRBD1. This CDR3 region has 14 residues. Germline V CDR1 and CDR2: ENHRY, SYGVKD. V lost 3 bases to trimming and J lost 5 bases; unmatched junction nucleotides: 3. The CDR3, as DNA: TGTGCCATCAGTGAACGACAGGGGGAAGATACGCAGTATTTT. Amino acids: CAISERQGEDTQYF.

Only a few counts were recorded for this clonotype. This chain joins TRBV9 and TRBJ1-5; D remains ambiguous. Between the trimmed V and J ends, which lost 0 bases and 6 bases, there was a span of 7 bases. The CDR3 sequence is 13 residues long. The germline V gene has CDR1 SGDLS and CDR2 YYNGEE. The CDR3 loop is CASSVAPSQPQHF. DNA of the CDR3: TGTGCCAGCAGCGTAGCCCCGAGTCAGCCCCAGCATTTT. Full variable domain (missing parts from reference TRBV9 and TRBJ1-5): DSGVTQTPKHLITATGQRVTLRCSPRSGDLSVYWYQQSLDQGLQFLIQYYNGEERAKGNILERFSAQQFPDLHSELNLSSLELGDSALYFCASSVAPSQPQHFGDGTRLSIL.

This clonotype was detected a few times. This chain connects TRBV21-1 to TRBJ2-7; TRBD1 reflects the table's D call only, with no check against the DNA. TRBV21-1 is labeled a pseudogene. The CDR3 totals 15 residues. CDR3: CASSAFRDRDHEQYV. The CDR3 DNA sequence: TGTGCCAGCAGCGCATTCCGGGACAGGGACCACGAGCAGTACGTC.

The chain has TRBV10-3 and TRBJ1-1; D is undetermined. Germline V gives CDR1 ENHRY, CDR2 SYGVKD. The CDR3 sequence is 14 residues long. Trimming stripped 6 bases from V and 0 bases from J, with 11 bases between. The CDR3 spells CAISEGRMNTEAFF. The CDR3 nucleotides read TGTGCCATCAGCGAAGGACGGATGAACACTGAAGCTTTCTTT.

Many counts were recorded for this clonotype. The rearrangement uses TRBV20-1 and TRBJ1-4; 9 nucleotides match TRBD1. V trimming: 5 bases; J trimming: 6 bases; junction bases outside the gene matches: 1. CDR1 and CDR2 from the germline V gene are DFQATT and SNEGSKA (reference sequence). This CDR3 spans 12 amino acids. The CDR3 DNA is TGCAGTGCTCGACAGGGGGATGAAAAACTGTTTTTT. This translates into CSARQGDEKLFF.

V usage is TRBV5-1 and J usage is TRBJ1-6, with TRBD1 as a possible D gene (5 bases). CDR3 length: 14 amino acids. Trimming shortened V by 3 bases and J by 10 bases, and 14 bases separated the two germline ends. CDR1 SGHRS and CDR2 YFSETQ come from the germline V gene. The CDR3 region has the DNA TGCGCCAGCAGCTCCCGCAGCGACAGCTCACCCCTCCACTTT. Amino acid sequence: CASSSRSDSSPLHF.

The rearrangement uses TRBV28 and TRBJ2-7; D might be TRBD1 (6 bases). The CDR3 has 14 residues. Germline CDR1 reads MDHEN; CDR2 reads SYDVKM. The V gene lost 7 bases and the J gene lost 5 bases, with 18 bases spanning the gap. The CDR3 sequence is CASTPSQGIDEQYV. CDR3 DNA: TGTGCCAGCACTCCAAGTCAGGGGATCGACGAGCAGTACGTC.

This clonotype was seen more than once but under ten times. V gene TRBV5-1 combines with J gene TRBJ2-5, with D perhaps given as TRBD1 or TRBD2 (5 bases each). This CDR3 region has 15 residues. The V gene's germline CDR1 is SGHRS and CDR2 YFSETQ. V was shortened by 4 bases and J by 5 bases, with 18 bases between the two germline ends. For the CDR3, the DNA is TGCGCCAGCAGCCCCGGGACCAAGCTAAAGGAGACCCAGTACTTC. Translating gives CASSPGTKLKETQYF.

V usage is TRBV4-1 and J usage is TRBJ2-3; D gene unclear. In germline, CDR1 is MGHRA, CDR2 YSYEKL. This CDR3 comprises 13 residues. The V end was cut by 0 bases, the J end by 5 bases, with 6 bases between. CDR3 coding DNA: TGCGCCAGCAGCCAAGATCTGGTAGATACGCAGTATTTT. Protein: CASSQDLVDTQYF.

The chain links TRBV27 to TRBJ2-3; D remains unclear. Trimming took off 5 bases at V and 3 bases at J, with 9 bases between the two ends. CDR1 is MNHEY and CDR2 is SMNVEV in the germline V gene (reference sequence). CDR3 length: 13 residues. CDR3 loop: CASSPPRTDTQYF. CDR3 coding DNA: TGTGCCAGCAGTCCCCCCCGGACAGATACGCAGTATTTT.